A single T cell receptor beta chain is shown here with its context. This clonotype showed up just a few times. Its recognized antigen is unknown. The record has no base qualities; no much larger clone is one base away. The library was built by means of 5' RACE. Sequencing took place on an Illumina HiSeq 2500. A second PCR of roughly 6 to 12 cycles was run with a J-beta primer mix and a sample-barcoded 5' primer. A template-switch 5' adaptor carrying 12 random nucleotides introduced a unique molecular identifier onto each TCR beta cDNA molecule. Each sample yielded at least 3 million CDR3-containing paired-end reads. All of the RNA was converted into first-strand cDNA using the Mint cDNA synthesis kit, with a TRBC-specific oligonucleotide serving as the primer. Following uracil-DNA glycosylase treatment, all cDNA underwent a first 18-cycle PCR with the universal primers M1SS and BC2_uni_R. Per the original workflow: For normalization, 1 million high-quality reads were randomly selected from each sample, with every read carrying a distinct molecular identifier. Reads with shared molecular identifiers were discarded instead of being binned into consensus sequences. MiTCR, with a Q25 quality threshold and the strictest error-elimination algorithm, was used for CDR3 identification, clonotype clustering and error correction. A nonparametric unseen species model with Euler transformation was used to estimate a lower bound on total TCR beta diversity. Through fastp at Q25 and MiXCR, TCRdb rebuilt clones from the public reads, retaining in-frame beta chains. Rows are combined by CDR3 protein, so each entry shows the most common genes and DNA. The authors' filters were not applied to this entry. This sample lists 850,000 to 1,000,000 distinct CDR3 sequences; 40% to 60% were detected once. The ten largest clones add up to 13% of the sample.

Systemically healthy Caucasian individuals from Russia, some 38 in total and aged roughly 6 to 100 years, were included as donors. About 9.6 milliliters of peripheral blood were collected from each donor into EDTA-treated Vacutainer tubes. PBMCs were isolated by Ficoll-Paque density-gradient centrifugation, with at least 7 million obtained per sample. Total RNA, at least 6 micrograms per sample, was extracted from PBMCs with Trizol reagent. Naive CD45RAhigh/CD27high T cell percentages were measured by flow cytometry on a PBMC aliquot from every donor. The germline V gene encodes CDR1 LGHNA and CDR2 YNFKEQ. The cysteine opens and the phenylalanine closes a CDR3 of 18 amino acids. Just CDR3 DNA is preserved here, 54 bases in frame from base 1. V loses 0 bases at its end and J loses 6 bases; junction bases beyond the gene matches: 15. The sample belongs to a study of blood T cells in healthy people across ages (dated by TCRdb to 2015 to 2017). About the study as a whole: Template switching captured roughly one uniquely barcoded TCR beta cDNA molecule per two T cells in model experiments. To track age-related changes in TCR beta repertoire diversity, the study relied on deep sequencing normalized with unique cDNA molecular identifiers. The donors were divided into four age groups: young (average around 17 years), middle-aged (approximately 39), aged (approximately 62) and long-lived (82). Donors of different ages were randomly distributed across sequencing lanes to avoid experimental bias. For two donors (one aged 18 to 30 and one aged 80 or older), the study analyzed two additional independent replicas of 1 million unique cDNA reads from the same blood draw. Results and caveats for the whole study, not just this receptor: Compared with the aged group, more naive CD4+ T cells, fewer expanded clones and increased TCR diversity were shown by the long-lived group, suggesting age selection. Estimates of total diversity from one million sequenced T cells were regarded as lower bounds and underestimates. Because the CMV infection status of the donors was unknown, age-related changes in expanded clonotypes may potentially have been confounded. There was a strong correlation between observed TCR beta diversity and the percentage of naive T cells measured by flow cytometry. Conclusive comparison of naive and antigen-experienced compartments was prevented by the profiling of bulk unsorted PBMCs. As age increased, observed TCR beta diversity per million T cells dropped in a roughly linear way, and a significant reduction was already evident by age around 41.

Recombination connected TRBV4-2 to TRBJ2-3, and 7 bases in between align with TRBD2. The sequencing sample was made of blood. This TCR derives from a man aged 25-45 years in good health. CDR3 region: CASSQDIASGANGDTQYF. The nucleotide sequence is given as TGTGCCAGCAGCCAAGATATTGCCAGCGGGGCTAATGGGGATACGCAGTATTTT.